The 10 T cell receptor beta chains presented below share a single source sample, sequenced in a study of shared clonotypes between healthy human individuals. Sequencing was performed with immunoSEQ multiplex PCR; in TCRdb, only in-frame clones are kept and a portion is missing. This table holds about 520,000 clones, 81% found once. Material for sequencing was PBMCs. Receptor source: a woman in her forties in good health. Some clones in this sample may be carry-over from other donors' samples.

The CDR3 nucleotides read TGTGCCAGCAGATCGGACAGGGTGGGCACAGATACGCAGTATTTT. Its protein is CASRSDRVGTDTQYF. The chain carries TRBV7-9 and TRBJ2-3, with TRBD1 matching over 8 bases. The CDR3 totals 15 residues. V gave up 6 bases and J gave up 1 base; unmatched junction bases: 6. In germline, CDR1 is SEHNR, CDR2 FQNEAQ (reference sequence).

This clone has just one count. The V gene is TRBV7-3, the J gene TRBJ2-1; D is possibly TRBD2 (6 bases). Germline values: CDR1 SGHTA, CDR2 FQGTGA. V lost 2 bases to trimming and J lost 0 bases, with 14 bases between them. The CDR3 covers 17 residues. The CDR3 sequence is CASSLSPGRSSYNEQFF. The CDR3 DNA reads TGTGCCAGCAGCTTATCTCCTGGGAGGAGCTCCTACAATGAGCAGTTCTTC.

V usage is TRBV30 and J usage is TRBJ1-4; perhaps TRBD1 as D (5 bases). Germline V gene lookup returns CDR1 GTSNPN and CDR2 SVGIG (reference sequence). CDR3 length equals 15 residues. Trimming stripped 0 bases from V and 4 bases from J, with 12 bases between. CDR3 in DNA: TGTGCCTGGAGTGTATTCGGGACGGTTAATGAAAAACTGTTTTTT. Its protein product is CAWSVFGTVNEKLFF.

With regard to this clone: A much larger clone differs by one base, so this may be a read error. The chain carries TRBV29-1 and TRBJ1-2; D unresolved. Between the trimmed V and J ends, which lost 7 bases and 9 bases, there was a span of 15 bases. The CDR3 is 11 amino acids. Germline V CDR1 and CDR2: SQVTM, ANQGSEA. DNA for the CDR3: TGCAGCGAGTCCTCAAACTGTTGCTACACCTTC. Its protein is CSESSNCCYTF.

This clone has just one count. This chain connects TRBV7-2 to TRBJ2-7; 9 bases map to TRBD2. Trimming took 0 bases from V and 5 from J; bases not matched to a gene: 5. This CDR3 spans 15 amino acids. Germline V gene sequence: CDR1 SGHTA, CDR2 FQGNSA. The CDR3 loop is CASSLAGTSLNEQYF. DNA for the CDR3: TGTGCCAGCAGCTTAGCCGGGACTAGCCTCAACGAGCAGTACTTC.

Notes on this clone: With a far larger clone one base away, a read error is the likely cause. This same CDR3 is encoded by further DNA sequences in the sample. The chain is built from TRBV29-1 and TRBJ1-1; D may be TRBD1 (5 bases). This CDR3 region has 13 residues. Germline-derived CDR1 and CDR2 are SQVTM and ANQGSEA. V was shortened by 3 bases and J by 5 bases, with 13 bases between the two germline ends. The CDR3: CSVDYGGGTEAFF. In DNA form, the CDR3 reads TGCAGCGTTGATTATGGTGGGGGTACTGAAGCTTTCTTT.

CDR3 sequence reads: CAWSVSESRLEKLFF. The CDR3 bases are TGTGCCTGGAGTGTAAGCGAGTCCAGGCTTGAAAAACTGTTTTTT. This chain links TRBV30 with TRBJ1-4; D call uncertain. The germline V gene encodes CDR1 GTSNPN and CDR2 SVGIG (reference sequence). The CDR3 has 15 residues. Trimming cost V 0 bases and J 7 bases, with 15 bases left between them.

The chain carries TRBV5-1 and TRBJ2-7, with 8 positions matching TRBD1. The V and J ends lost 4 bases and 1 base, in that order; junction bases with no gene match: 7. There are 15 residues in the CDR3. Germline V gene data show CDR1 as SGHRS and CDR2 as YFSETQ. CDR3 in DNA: TGCGCCAGCAGCGAACGGACAGGGAGTTCCTACGAGCAGTACTTC. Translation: CASSERTGSSYEQYF.

The CDR3 reads CASSLDSGLGVETQYF. The DNA for the CDR3 is TGCGCCAGCAGCTTGGACAGCGGACTAGGGGTGGAGACCCAGTACTTC. The gene calls are TRBV5-1 and TRBJ2-5, with 7 bases matching TRBD2. This CDR3 is built from 16 residues. Germline V gene lookup returns CDR1 SGHRS and CDR2 YFSETQ. V shed 0 bases and J 5 bases; nucleotides not matched to a gene: 10.

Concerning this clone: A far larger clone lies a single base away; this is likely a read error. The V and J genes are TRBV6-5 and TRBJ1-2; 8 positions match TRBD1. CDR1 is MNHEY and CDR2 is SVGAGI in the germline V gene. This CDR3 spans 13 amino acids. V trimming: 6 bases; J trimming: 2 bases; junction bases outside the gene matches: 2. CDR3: CASSRTGNYGYTF. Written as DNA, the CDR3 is TGTGCCAGCAGCCGGACAGGGAACTATGGCTACACCTTC.